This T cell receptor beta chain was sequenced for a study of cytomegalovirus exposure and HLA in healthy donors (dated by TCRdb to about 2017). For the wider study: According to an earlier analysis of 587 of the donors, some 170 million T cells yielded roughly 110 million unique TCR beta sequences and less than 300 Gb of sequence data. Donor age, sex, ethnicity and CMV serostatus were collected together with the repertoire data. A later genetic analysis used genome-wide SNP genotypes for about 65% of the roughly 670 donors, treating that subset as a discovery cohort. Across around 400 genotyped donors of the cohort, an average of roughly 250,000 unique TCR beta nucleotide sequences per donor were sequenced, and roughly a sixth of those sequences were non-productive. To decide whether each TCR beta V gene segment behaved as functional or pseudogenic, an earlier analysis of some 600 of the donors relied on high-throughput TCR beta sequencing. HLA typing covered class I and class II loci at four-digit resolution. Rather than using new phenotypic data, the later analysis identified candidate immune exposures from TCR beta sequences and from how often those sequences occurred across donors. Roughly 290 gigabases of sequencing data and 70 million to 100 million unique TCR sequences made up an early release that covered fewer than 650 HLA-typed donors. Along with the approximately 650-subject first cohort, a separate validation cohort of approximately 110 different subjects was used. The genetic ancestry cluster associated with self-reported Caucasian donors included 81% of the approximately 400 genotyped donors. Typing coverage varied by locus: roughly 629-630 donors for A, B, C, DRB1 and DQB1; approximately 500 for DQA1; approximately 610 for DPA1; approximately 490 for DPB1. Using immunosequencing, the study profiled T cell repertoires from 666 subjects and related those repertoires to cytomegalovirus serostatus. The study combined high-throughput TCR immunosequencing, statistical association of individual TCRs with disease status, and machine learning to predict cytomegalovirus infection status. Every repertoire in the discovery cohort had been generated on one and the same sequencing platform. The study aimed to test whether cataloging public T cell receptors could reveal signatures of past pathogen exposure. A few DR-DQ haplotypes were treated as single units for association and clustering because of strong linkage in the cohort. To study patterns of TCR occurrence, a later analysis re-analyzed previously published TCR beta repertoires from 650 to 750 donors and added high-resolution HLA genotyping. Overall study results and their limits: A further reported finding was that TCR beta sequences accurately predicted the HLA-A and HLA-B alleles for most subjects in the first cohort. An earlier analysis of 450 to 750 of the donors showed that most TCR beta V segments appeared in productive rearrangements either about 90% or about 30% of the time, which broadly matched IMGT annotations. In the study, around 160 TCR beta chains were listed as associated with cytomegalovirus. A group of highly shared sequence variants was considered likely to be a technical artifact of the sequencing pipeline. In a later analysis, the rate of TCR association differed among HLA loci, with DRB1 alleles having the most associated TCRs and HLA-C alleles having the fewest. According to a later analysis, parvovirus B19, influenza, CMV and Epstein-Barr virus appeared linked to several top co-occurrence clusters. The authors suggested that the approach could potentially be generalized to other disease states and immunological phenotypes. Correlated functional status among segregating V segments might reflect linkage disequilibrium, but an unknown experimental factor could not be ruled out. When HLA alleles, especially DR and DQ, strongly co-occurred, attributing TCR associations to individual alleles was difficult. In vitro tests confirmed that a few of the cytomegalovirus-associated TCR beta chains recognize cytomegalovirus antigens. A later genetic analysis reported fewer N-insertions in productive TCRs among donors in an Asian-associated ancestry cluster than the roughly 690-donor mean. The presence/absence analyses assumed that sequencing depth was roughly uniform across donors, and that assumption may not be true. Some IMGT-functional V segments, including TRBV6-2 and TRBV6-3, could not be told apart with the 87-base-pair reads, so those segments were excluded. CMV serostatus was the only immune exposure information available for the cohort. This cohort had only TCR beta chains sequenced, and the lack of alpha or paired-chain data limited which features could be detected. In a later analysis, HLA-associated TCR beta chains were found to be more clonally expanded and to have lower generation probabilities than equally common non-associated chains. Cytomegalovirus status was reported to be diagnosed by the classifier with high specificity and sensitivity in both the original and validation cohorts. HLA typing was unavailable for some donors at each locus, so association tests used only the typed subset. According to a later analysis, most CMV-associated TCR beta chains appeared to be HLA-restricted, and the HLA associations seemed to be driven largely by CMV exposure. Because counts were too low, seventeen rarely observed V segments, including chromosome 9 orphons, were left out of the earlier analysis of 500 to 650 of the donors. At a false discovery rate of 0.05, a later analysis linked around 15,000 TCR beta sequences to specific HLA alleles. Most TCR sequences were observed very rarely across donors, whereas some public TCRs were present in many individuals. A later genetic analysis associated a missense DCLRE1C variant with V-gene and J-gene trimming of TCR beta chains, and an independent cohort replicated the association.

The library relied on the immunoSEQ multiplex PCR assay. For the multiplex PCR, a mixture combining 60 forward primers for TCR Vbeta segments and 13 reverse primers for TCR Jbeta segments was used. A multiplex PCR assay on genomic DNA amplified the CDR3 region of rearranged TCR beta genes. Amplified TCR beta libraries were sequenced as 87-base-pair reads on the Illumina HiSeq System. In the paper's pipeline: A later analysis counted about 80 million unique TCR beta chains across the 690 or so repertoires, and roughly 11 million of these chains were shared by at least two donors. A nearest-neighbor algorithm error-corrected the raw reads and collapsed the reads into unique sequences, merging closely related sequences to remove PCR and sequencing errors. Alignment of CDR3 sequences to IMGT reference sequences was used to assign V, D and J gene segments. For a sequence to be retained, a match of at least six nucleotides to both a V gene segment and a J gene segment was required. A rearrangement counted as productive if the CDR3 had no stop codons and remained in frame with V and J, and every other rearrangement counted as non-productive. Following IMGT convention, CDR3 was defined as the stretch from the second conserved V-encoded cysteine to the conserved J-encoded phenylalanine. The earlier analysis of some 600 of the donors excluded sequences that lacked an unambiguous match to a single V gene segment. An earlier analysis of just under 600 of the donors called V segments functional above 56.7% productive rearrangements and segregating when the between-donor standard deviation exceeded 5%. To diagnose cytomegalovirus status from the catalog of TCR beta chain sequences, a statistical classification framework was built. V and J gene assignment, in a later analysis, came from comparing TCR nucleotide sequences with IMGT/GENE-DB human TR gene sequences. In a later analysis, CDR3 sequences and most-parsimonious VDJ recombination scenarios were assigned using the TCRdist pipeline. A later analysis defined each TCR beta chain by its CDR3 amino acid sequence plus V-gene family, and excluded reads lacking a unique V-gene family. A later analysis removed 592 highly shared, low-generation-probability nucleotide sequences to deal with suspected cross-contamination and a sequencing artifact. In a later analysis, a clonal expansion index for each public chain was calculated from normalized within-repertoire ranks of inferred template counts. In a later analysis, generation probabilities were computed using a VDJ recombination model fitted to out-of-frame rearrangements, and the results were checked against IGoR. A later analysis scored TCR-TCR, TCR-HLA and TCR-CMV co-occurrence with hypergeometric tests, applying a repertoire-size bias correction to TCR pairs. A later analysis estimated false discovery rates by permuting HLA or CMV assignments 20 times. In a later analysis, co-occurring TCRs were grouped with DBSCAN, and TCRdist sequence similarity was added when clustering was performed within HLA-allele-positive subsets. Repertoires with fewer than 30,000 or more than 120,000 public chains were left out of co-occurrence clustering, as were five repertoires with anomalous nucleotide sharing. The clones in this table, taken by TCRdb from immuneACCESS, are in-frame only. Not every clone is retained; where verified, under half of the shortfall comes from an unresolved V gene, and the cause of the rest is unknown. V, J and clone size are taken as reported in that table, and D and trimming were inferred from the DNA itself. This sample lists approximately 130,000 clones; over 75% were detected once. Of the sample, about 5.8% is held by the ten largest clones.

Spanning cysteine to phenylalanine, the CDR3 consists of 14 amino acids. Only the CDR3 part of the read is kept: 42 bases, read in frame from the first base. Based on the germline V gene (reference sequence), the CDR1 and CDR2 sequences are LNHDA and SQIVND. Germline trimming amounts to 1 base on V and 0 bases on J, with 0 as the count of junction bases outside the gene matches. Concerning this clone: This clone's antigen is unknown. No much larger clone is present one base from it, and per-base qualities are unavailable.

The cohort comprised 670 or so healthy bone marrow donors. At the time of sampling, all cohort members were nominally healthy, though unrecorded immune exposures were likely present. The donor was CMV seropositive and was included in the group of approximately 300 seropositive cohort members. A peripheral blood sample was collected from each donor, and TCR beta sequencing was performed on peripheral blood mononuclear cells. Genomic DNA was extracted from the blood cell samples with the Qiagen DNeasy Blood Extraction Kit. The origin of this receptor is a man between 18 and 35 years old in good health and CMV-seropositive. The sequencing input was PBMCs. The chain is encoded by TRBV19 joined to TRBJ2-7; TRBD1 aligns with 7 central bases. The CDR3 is CASSIGDSSYEQYF. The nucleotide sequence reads TGTGCCAGTAGTATAGGGGACAGCTCCTACGAGCAGTACTTC.